Included here is one TCR beta chain sequence, with context. V lost 5 bases, J lost 4 bases, and 20 bases lay in between. CDR1 is SGHVS and CDR2 is FQNEAQ in the germline V gene. The CDR3 is 17 amino acids. Assignment of participants to cohorts was predicated upon participant-reported clinical history. In Cohort 3, a recovered donor had either two negative PCRs, clearance, or symptom resolution. The entry originates in a study of blood T cell repertoires in COVID-19. Original analysis: Amplified reference gene primers provided the basis for estimating nucleated cell counts. Assay: immunoSEQ multiplex PCR; the TCRdb copy retains only in-frame clones and omits some. V, J and clone size reflect that table, while D and trimming were determined from the DNA. The table includes some 310,000 clones, roughly 89% detected once.

The genes are TRBV7-8 and TRBJ2-2; D ambiguous. The sequence was obtained from a woman aged 25 to 39 who had recovered from COVID-19. The specimen sequenced was PBMCs or T cells enriched from blood (not recorded which). CDR3 sequence (DNA): TGTGCCAGCAGCACGACCCTAACGGAGCCCAGCACCGGGGAGCTGTTTTTT. Translating gives CASSTTLTEPSTGELFF.